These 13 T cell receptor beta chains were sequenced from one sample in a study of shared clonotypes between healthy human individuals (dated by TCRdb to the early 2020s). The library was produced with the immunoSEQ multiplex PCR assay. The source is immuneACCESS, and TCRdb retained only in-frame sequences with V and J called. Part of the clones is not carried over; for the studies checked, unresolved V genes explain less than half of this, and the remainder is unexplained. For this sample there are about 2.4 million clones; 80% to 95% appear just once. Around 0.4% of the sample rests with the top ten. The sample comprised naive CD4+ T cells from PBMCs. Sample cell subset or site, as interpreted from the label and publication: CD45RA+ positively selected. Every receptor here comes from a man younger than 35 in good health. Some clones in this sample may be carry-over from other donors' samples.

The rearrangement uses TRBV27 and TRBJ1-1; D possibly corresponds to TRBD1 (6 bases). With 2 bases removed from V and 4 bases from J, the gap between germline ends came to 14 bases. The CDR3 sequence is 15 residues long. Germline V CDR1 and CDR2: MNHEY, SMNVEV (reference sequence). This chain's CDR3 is CASSLRGGRRTEAFF. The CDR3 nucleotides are TGTGCCAGCAGTTTAAGGGGGGGGCGTCGCACTGAAGCTTTCTTT.

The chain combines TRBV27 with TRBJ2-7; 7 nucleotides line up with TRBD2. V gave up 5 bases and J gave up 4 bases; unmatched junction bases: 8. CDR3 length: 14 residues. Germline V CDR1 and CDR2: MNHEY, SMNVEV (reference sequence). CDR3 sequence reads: CASSITWEGYEQYF. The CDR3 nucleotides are TGTGCCAGCAGTATAACCTGGGAGGGTTACGAGCAGTACTTC.

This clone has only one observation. The CDR3 coding sequence is TGTGCCAGCAGTGAACGGGGCGGGAGAGCCGGGGAGCTGTTTTTT. Protein sequence: CASSERGGRAGELFF. This sequence joins TRBV6-1 and TRBJ2-2; 7 bases agree with TRBD2. CDR3 length: 15 residues. Looked up from germline, CDR1 is MNHNS and CDR2 is SASEGT. With V trimmed by 2 bases and J by 6 bases, 6 bases remained unmatched.

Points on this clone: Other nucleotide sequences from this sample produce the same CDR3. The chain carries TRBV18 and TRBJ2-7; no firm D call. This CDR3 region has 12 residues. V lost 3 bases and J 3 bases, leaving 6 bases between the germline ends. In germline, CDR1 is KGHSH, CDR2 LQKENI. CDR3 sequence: CASSPASYEQYF. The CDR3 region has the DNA TGTGCCAGCTCACCGGCTAGCTACGAGCAGTACTTC.

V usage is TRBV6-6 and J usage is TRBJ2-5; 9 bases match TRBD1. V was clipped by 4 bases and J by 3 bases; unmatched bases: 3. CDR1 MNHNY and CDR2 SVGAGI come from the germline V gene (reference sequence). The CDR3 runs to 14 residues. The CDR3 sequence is CASSWDRAKETQYF. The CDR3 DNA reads TGTGCCAGCAGTTGGGACAGGGCCAAAGAGACCCAGTACTTC.

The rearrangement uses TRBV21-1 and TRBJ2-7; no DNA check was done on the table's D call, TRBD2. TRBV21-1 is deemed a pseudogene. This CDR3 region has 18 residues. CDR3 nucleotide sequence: TGTGCCAGCAGCAAATCTAACGCGCAGCTACGAGGGAACTACGAGCAGTACTTC. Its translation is CASSKSNAQLRGNYEQYF.

The CDR3, as DNA: TGTGCCAGCACCCTCCCGGGGGCCCACTGGGAGCAGTACTTC. Translated: CASTLPGAHWEQYF. The chain combines TRBV28 with TRBJ2-7; D is perhaps TRBD1 or TRBD2 (6 bases each). The germline gives CDR1 MDHEN, CDR2 SYDVKM. V dropped 7 bases and J dropped 7 bases, with 20 bases sitting between them. CDR3 length equals 14 residues.

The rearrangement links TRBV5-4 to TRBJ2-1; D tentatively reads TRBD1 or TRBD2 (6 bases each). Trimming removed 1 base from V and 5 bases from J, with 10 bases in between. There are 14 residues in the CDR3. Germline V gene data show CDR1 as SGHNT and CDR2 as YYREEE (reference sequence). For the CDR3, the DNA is TGTGCCAGCAGCTTGATGCGGGACAACAATGAGCAGTTCTTC. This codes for CASSLMRDNNEQFF.

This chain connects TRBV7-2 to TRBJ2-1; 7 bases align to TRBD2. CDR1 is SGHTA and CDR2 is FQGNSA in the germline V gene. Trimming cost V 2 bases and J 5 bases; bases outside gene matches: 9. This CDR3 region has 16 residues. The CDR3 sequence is CASSLIRRLADNEQFF. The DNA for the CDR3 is TGTGCCAGCAGCTTAATACGGAGGCTAGCGGACAATGAGCAGTTCTTC.

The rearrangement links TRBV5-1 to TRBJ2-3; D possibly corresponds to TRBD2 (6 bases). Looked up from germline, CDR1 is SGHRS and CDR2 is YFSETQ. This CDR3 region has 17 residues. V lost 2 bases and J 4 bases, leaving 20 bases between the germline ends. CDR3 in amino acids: CASSFGSVRGGADTQYF. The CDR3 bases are TGCGCCAGCAGCTTCGGGAGCGTAAGGGGTGGGGCAGATACGCAGTATTTT.

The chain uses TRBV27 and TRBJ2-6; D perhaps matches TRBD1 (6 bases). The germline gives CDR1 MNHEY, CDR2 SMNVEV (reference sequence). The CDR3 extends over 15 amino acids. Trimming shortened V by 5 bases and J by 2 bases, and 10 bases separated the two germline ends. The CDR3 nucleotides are TGTGCCAGCAGTCCCTGGACAGCTGGGGCCAACGTCCTGACTTTC. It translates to CASSPWTAGANVLTF.

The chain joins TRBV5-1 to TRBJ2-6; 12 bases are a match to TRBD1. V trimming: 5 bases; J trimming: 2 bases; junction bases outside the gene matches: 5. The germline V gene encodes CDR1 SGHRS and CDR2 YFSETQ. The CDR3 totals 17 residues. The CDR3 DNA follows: TGCGCCAGCAGTCCGGGACAGGGGGCGCCTGGGGCCAACGTCCTGACTTTC. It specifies CASSPGQGAPGANVLTF. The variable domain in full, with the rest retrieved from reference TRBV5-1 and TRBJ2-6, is KAGVTQTPRYLIKTRGQQVTLSCSPISGHRSVSWYQQTPGQGLQFLFEYFSETQRNKGNFPGRFSGRQFSNSRSEMNVSTLELGDSALYLCASSPGQGAPGANVLTFGAGSRLTVL.

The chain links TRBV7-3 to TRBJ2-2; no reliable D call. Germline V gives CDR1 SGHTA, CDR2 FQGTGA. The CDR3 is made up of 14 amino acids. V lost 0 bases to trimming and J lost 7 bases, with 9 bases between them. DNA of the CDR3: TGTGCCAGCAGCTTAACAGGAGCCGGCGGGGAGCTGTTTTTT. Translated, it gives CASSLTGAGGELFF.